The 6 T cell receptor beta chains reported below all come from one sample, sequenced in a study of metastatic and nonmetastatic thyroid tumors. TCRdb called clones again from the PCR reads with MiXCR. Counted here are 14,000 to 15,000 clones, around 20% occurring once; the ten biggest clones make up about 14%. Among the patients, none had received any treatment before thyroid surgery. Specimen: blood. These receptor sequences come from a female donor with papillary thyroid cancer or a benign thyroid nodule (not recorded which). Some clones in this sample may be carry-over from other donors' samples.

The gene calls are TRBV20-1 and TRBJ2-7; 7 positions agree with TRBD1. Germline CDR1 reads DFQATT; CDR2 reads SNEGSKA (reference sequence). The CDR3 is 16 amino acids. Trimming at V came to 1 base and at J to 3 bases, leaving 12 bases not matched to a gene. CDR3 protein: CSARGGGRSPNYEQYF. DNA of the CDR3: TGCAGTGCTAGAGGAGGGGGCCGATCTCCAAACTACGAGCAGTACTTC.

This clone was detected ten times or more. The genes are TRBV2 and TRBJ1-3; no firm D call. This CDR3 has 17 amino acids. Germline CDR1 is SNHLY and CDR2 is FYNNEI. V was shortened by 6 bases and J by 0 bases, with 18 bases between the two germline ends. As DNA, the CDR3 is TGTGCCAGCAGCAAACGGCTGGCAGCTTTCTCTGGAAACACCATATATTTT. This codes for CASSKRLAAFSGNTIYF.

There are many counts of this clone. The V call is TRBV4-3, the J call TRBJ2-3, with 10 bases identical to TRBD2. Trimming removed 0 bases from V and 4 bases from J; junction bases left unmatched: 7. Per the germline V gene, CDR1 is LGHNA and CDR2 is YSLEER. This CDR3 is built from 17 residues. The CDR3 protein is CASSQDMASGSSDTQYF. CDR3 nucleotide sequence: TGCGCCAGCAGCCAAGATATGGCTAGCGGGAGTTCAGATACGCAGTATTTT.

This clone was found once. The chain joins TRBV7-3 to TRBJ1-1, with TRBD1 identical over 8 bases. Germline trimming cut 6 bases from V and 6 bases from J; bases unmatched to any gene: 9. Per the germline V gene, CDR1 is SGHTA and CDR2 is FQGTGA. The CDR3 runs 14 residues. The CDR3, as DNA: TGTGCCAGCAGATCGGACAGGGTGGCACCTGAAGCTTTCTTT. As protein: CASRSDRVAPEAFF.

There are many counts of this clone. The V gene is TRBV19, the J gene TRBJ1-2; 8 nucleotides align to TRBD1. CDR3 length equals 16 residues. After removal of 3 bases from V and 6 bases from J, the junction contained 12 bases not matched to a gene. CDR1 is LNHDA and CDR2 is SQIVND in the germline V gene (reference sequence). CDR3 sequence: CASSIRTGRRENGYTF. The CDR3 DNA reads TGTGCCAGTAGTATTAGGACAGGGCGGAGGGAGAATGGCTACACCTTC.

This clone was detected ten times or more. Relative to the germline gene, one junction end is altered; a read error may explain this. The rearrangement links TRBV5-5 to TRBJ2-7; the D is unclear. This CDR3 has 15 residues. Germline V gene data show CDR1 as SGHKS and CDR2 as YYEKEE (reference sequence). CDR3 bases: TGTGTCAGCAGCTTGGAACGCGCGCGGTCCTACGAGCAGTACTTC. This translates into CVSSLERARSYEQYF. Drawing the rest from reference TRBV5-5 and TRBJ2-7, the complete variable domain is DAGVTQSPTHLIKTRGQQVTLRCSPISGHKSVSWYQQVLGQGPQFIFQYYEKEERGRGNFPDRFSARQFPNYSSELNVNALLLGDSALYLCVSSLERARSYEQYFGPGTRLTVT.